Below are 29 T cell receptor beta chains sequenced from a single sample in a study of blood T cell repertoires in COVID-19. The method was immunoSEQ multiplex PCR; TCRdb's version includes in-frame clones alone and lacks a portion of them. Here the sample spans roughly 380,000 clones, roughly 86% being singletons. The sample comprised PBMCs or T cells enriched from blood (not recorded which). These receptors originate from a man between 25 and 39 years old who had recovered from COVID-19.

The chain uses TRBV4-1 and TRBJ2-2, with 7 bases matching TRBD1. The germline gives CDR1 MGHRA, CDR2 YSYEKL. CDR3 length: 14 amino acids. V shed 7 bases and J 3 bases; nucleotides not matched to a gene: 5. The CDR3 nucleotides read TGCGCCAGCACCCCGGGACAGCACACCGGGGAGCTGTTTTTT. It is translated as CASTPGQHTGELFF.

The CDR3 sequence: CASSQGSEQYF. Written as DNA, the CDR3 is TGTGCCAGCTCACAGGGAAGCGAGCAGTACTTC. The chain is built from TRBV6-5 and TRBJ2-7; D possibly corresponds to TRBD1 (6 bases). Trimming removed 8 bases from V and 6 bases from J, with 11 bases in between. CDR3 length: 11 residues. Germline V gives CDR1 MNHEY, CDR2 SVGAGI.

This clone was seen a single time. CDR3: CASSEAQGTGELFF. CDR3 in DNA: TGTGCCAGCAGTGAAGCGCAGGGAACCGGGGAGCTGTTTTTT. The rearrangement links TRBV2 to TRBJ2-2; weak D call: TRBD1 (5 bases). The germline V gene encodes CDR1 SNHLY and CDR2 FYNNEI. V dropped 0 bases and J dropped 5 bases, with 7 bases sitting between them. The CDR3 is 14 residues long.

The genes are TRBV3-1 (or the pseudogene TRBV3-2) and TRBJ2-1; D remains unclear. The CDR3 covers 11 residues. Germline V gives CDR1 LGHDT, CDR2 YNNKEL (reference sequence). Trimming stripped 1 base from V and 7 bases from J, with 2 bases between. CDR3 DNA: TGTGCCAGCAGCCAAGCGAATGAGCAGTTCTTC. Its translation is CASSQANEQFF.

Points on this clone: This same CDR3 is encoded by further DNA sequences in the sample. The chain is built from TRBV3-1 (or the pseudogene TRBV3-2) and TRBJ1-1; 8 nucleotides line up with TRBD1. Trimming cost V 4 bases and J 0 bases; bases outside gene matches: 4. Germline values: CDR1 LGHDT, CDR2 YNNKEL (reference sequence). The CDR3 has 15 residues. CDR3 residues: CASSLGTGLNTEAFF. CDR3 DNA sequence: TGTGCCAGCAGCCTCGGGACAGGTCTGAACACTGAAGCTTTCTTT.

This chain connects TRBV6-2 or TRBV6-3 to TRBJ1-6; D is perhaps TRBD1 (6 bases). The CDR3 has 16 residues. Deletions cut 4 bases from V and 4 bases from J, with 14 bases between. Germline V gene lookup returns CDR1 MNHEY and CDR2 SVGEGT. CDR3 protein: CASSSIPGTYNSPLHF. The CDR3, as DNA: TGTGCCAGCAGTTCCATCCCAGGGACATATAATTCACCCCTCCACTTT.

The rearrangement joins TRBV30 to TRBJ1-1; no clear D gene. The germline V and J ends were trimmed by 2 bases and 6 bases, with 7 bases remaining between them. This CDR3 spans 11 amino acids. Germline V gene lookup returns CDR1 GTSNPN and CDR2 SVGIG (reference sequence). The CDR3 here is CAWSRRAEAFF. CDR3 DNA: TGTGCCTGGAGTCGGCGGGCTGAAGCTTTCTTT.

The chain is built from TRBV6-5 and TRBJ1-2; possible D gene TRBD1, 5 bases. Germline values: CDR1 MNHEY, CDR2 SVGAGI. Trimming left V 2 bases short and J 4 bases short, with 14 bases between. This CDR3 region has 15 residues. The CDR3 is CASSYSPQVFYGYTF. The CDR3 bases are TGTGCCAGCAGTTACAGCCCACAGGTTTTCTATGGCTACACCTTC.

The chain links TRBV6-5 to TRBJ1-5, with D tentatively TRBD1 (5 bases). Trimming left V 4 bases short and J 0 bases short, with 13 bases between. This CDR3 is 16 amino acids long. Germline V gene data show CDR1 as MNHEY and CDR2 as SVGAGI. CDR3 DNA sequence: TGTGCCAGCAGTTCAAGACAGTCTTCTAGCAATCAGCCCCAGCATTTT. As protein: CASSSRQSSSNQPQHF.

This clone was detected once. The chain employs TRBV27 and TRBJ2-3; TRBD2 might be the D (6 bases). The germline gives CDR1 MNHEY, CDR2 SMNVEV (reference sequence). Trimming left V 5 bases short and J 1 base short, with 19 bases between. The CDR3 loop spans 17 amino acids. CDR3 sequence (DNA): TGTGCCAGCAGTCGGGACTTCGCTACGGTTGGCACAGATACGCAGTATTTT. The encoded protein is CASSRDFATVGTDTQYF.

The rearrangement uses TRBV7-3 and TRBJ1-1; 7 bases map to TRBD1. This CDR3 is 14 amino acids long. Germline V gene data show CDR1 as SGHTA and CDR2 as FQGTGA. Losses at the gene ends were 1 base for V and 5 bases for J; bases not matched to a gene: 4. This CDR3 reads CASSLSGTETEAFF. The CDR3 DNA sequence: TGTGCCAGCAGCTTAAGTGGGACAGAAACTGAAGCTTTCTTT.

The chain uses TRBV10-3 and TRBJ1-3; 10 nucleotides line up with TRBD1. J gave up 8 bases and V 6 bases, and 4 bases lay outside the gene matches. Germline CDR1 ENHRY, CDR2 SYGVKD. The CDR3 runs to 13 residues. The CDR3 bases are TGTGCCATCAGGACAGGGGGCGGGGACACCATATATTTT. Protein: CAIRTGGGDTIYF.

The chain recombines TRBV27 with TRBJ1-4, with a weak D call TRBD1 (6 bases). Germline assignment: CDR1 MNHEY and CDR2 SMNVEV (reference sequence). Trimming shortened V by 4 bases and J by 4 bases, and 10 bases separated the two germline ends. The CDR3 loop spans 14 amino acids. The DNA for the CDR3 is TGTGCCAGCAGTTACGACAGGTTTAATGAAAAACTGTTTTTT. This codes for CASSYDRFNEKLFF.

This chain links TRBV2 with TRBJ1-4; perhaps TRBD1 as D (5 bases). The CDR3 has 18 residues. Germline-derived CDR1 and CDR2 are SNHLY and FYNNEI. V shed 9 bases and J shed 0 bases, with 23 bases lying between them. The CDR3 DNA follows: TGTGCCAGTATCAGAAGTGGCAGGGAAGGGGCAACTAATGAAAAACTGTTTTTT. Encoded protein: CASIRSGREGATNEKLFF.

The CDR3: CASSYRTSGGANEQFF. The CDR3, as DNA: TGTGCCAGCAGTTACCGGACTAGCGGGGGGGCCAATGAGCAGTTCTTC. The chain combines TRBV6-2 or TRBV6-3 with TRBJ2-1, with TRBD2 matching 15 bases. This CDR3 has 16 amino acids. The junction had 2 bases not matched to a gene; V was cut back by 2 bases and J by 6 bases. The germline CDR1 and CDR2 sequences are MNHEY and SVGEGT.

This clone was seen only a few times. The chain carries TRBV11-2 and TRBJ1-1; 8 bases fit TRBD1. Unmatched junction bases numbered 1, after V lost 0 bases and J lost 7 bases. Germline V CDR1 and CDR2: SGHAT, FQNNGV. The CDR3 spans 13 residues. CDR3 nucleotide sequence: TGTGCCAGCAGCTTAGAGGACAGGGTTGAAGCTTTCTTT. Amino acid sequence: CASSLEDRVEAFF.

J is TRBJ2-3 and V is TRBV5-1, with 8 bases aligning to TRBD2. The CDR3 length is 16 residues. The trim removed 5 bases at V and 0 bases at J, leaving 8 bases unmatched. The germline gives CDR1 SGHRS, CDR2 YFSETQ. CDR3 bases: TGCGCCAGCAGATCCGGGGGGGCGACTAGCACAGATACGCAGTATTTT. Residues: CASRSGGATSTDTQYF.

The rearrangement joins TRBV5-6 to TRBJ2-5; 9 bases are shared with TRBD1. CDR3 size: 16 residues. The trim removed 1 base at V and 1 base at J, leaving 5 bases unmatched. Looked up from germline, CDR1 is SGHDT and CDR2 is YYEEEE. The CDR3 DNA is TGTGCCAGCAGCTTGATGGGACAGGGATTCCAAGAGACCCAGTACTTC. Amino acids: CASSLMGQGFQETQYF.

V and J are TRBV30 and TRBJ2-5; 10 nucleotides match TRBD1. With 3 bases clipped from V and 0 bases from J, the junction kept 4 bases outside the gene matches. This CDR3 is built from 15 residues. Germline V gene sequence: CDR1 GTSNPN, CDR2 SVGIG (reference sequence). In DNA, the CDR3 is TGTGCCTGGAGCCCGGGACAGGGGTACCAAGAGACCCAGTACTTC. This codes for CAWSPGQGYQETQYF. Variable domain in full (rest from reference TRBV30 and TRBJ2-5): SQTIHQWPATLVQPVGSPLSLECTVEGTSNPNLYWYRQAAGRGLQLLFYSVGIGQISSEVPQNLSASRPQDRQFILSSKKLLLSDSGFYLCAWSPGQGYQETQYFGPGTRLLVL.

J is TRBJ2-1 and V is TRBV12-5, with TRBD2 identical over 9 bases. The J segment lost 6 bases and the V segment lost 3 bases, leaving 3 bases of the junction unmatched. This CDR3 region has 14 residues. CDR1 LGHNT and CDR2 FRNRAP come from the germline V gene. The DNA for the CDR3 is TGTGCTAGTGGTTTTCAGACTAGCGGCAATGAGCAGTTCTTC. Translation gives CASGFQTSGNEQFF.

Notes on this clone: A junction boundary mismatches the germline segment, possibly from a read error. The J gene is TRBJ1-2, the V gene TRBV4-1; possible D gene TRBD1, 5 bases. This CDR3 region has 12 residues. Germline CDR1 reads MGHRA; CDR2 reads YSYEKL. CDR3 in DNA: TGCGCCAGCAGCCAAGATGGGCGACAGACGGCCTTC. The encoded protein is CASSQDGRQTAF.

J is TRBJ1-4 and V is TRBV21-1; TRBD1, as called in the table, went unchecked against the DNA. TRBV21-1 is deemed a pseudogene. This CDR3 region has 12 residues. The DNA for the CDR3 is TGTGCTACAGGGGGAGCTAATGAAAAACTGTTTTTT. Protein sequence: CATGGANEKLFF.

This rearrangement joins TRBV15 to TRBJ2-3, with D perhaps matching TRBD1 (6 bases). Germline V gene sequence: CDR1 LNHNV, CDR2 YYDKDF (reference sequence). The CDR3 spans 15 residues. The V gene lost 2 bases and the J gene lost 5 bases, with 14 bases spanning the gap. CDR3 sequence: CATSRTWGQEDTQYF. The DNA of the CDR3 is TGTGCCACCAGCAGAACTTGGGGGCAGGAAGATACGCAGTATTTT.

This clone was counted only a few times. CDR3 sequence (DNA): TGTGCCAGCACCAAGCGGTTGGCTGGGGCCAACGTCCTGACTTTC. It codes for CASTKRLAGANVLTF. The rearrangement uses TRBV21-1 and TRBJ2-6; the table calls TRBD2, which could not be checked here. TRBV21-1 is a recognized pseudogene. CDR3 length equals 15 residues.

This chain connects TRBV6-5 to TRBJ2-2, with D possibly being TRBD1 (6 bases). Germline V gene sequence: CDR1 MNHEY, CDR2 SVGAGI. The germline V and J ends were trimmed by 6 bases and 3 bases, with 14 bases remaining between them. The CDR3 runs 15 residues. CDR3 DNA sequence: TGTGCCAGCAGACCCGGGACATACTACACCGGGGAGCTGTTTTTT. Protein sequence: CASRPGTYYTGELFF.

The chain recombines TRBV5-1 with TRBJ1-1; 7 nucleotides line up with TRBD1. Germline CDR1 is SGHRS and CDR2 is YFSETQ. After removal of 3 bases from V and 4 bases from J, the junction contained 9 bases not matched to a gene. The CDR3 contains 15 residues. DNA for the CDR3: TGCGCCAGCAGCTCCGTGACAGGGAGAAGCACTGAAGCTTTCTTT. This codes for CASSSVTGRSTEAFF.

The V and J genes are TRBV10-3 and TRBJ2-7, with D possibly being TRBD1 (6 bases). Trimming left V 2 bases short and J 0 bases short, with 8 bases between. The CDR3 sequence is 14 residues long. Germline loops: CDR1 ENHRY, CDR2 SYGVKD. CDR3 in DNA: TGTGCCATCAGTGAGCAGGACAGCTCCTACGAGCAGTACTTC. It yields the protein CAISEQDSSYEQYF.

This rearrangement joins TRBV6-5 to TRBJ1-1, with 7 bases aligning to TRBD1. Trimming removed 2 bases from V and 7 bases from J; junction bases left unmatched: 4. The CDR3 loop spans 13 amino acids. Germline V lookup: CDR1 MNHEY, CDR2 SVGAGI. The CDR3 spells CASSYRGTVEAFF. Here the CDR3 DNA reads TGTGCCAGCAGTTACCGCGGGACAGTTGAAGCTTTCTTT.

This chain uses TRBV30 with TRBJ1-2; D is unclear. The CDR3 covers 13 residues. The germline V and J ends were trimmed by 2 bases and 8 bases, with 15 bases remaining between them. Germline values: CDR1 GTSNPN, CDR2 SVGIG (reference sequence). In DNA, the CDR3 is TGTGCCTGGAGTAAAACTATCTCGCGGGGCTACACCTTC. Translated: CAWSKTISRGYTF.